The next 30 T cell receptor beta chains were all read from a single sample in a study of identical twins. TCRdb reanalysed the 5' RACE reads using MiXCR and keeps one entry per CDR3 protein. The table records some 500,000 distinct CDR3 sequences, roughly 13% of them present only once. These data also formed part of another study, on yellow fever vaccine responses in identical twins.

Sample: CD4+ T cells sorted from blood. Receptors were obtained from a woman under 30 in good health.

V usage is TRBV11-3 and J usage is TRBJ2-7; 7 bases are a match to TRBD2. V dropped 0 bases and J dropped 3; count of bases not matched to a gene: 5. CDR3 size: 15 residues. Germline loops: CDR1 SGHNT, CDR2 YENEEA. This chain's CDR3 is CASSLDSGGHYEQYF. DNA for the CDR3: TGTGCCAGCAGCTTAGATTCGGGAGGCCACTACGAGCAGTACTTC.

The rearrangement uses TRBV30 and TRBJ2-7; D is undetermined. Between the trimmed V and J ends, which lost 5 bases and 3 bases, there was a span of 5 bases. Germline V CDR1 and CDR2: GTSNPN, SVGIG (reference sequence). The CDR3 extends over 10 amino acids. The CDR3 DNA follows: TGTGCCTGGGGGATCTACGAGCAGTACTTC. This encodes CAWGIYEQYF.

The J gene is TRBJ1-4, the V gene TRBV3-1; weak D call: TRBD1 (5 bases). Trimming stripped 1 base from V and 8 bases from J, with 14 bases between. The CDR3 covers 15 residues. CDR1 LGHDT and CDR2 YNNKEL come from the germline V gene (reference sequence). The CDR3 spells CASSQATGTMEKLFF. In DNA form, the CDR3 reads TGTGCCAGCAGCCAAGCAACCGGGACCATGGAAAAACTGTTTTTT.

This clonotype was observed a handful of times. The rearrangement joins TRBV20-1 to TRBJ2-3; 11 bases are a match to TRBD2. CDR1 is DFQATT and CDR2 is SNEGSKA in the germline V gene (reference sequence). The CDR3 sequence is 13 residues long. CDR3 amino acids: CLAGGPGTDTQYF. In DNA form, the CDR3 reads TGCTTAGCGGGGGGGCCGGGGACAGATACGCAGTATTTT.

The chain has TRBV6-1 and TRBJ1-3; D is ambiguous. The CDR3 covers 15 residues. In germline, CDR1 is MNHNS, CDR2 SASEGT. With 6 bases removed from V and 0 bases from J, the gap between germline ends came to 12 bases. The CDR3 reads CASSQTTSSGNTIYF. CDR3 coding DNA: TGTGCCAGCAGCCAAACGACAAGCTCTGGAAACACCATATATTTT.

The chain has TRBV30 and TRBJ1-4; D is unclear. Germline V lookup: CDR1 GTSNPN, CDR2 SVGIG (reference sequence). V lost 0 bases and J 4 bases, leaving 9 bases between the germline ends. The CDR3 has 14 residues. The CDR3 spells CAWSVSGINEKLFF. CDR3 DNA: TGTGCCTGGAGTGTGAGCGGGATTAATGAAAAACTGTTTTTT.

This sequence joins TRBV24-1 and TRBJ2-1; 9 nucleotides align to TRBD2. The CDR3 is 15 amino acids. J lost 5 bases, V lost 7 bases, and 8 bases had no gene match. Germline loops: CDR1 KGHDR, CDR2 SFDVKD. The CDR3 loop reads CATSTTSGSHNEQFF. Written as DNA, the CDR3 is TGTGCCACCAGCACGACTAGCGGATCCCACAATGAGCAGTTCTTC.

This clonotype occurred a few times. The chain joins TRBV4-1 to TRBJ2-1; D is ambiguous. Per germline, CDR1 MGHRA and CDR2 YSYEKL. V was clipped by 1 base and J by 1 base, with 8 bases between them. The CDR3 has 15 residues. The CDR3 DNA is TGCGCCAGCAGCCAAGCTATTACTTCCTACAATGAGCAGTTCTTC. It codes for CASSQAITSYNEQFF.

V is TRBV2 and J is TRBJ2-2; 9 bases agree with TRBD1. This CDR3 spans 14 amino acids. The germline gives CDR1 SNHLY, CDR2 FYNNEI. The ends lost 7 bases at V and 5 bases at J; junction bases unmatched: 5. This chain's CDR3 is CASTRTGVTGELFF. In DNA form, the CDR3 reads TGTGCCAGCACCCGGACAGGGGTTACCGGGGAGCTGTTTTTT.

This chain uses TRBV24-1 with TRBJ2-1; 10 nucleotides agree with TRBD2. CDR1 and CDR2 (germline): KGHDR, SFDVKD. There are 17 residues in the CDR3. V was pared by 3 bases and J by 7 bases, with 11 bases of the junction left unmatched. In DNA, the CDR3 is TGTGCCACCAGTGATAAACTAGCGGGGAACGGATTGAATGAGCAGTTCTTC. Its protein is CATSDKLAGNGLNEQFF.

The chain employs TRBV5-1 and TRBJ2-2; unclear D gene. The CDR3 has 15 amino acids. CDR1 and CDR2 from the germline V gene are SGHRS and YFSETQ. V lost 3 bases and J 5 bases, leaving 14 bases between the germline ends. In DNA, the CDR3 is TGCGCCAGCAGCTACGGGTCTGCCGGGACCGGGGAGCTGTTTTTT. It encodes CASSYGSAGTGELFF.

This clonotype was observed many times. J is TRBJ2-1 and V is TRBV5-1; TRBD1 matches at 10 bases. The CDR3 is 16 residues long. Germline assignment: CDR1 SGHRS and CDR2 YFSETQ. V shed 4 bases and J 6 bases; nucleotides not matched to a gene: 10. DNA of the CDR3: TGCGCCAGCAGCGTTCCCCGGACAGGGGGGTTCAATGAGCAGTTCTTC. It translates to CASSVPRTGGFNEQFF. The complete variable domain, with remaining parts taken from reference TRBV5-1 and TRBJ2-1, reads KAGVTQTPRYLIKTRGQQVTLSCSPISGHRSVSWYQQTPGQGLQFLFEYFSETQRNKGNFPGRFSGRQFSNSRSEMNVSTLELGDSALYLCASSVPRTGGFNEQFFGPGTRLTVL.

This clonotype was observed a handful of times. The V gene is TRBV3-1, the J gene TRBJ2-7; D is unclear. The CDR3 totals 12 residues. Germline V gene data show CDR1 as LGHDT and CDR2 as YNNKEL (reference sequence). Trimming stripped 3 bases from V and 7 bases from J, with 10 bases between. Here the CDR3 reads CASSHGAKEQYF. The CDR3 DNA follows: TGTGCCAGCAGCCATGGAGCTAAAGAGCAGTACTTC.

This clonotype was seen repeatedly, ten times or more. The chain employs TRBV3-1 and TRBJ1-5; D call uncertain. With 1 base removed from V and 0 bases from J, the gap between germline ends came to 7 bases. The germline V gene has CDR1 LGHDT and CDR2 YNNKEL (reference sequence). CDR3 length: 15 residues. CDR3 DNA: TGTGCCAGCAGCCAAGGGTTATATAGCAATCAGCCCCAGCATTTT. Translation gives CASSQGLYSNQPQHF.

This clonotype was observed a handful of times. V gene TRBV7-7 combines with J gene TRBJ2-5, with a tentative D call TRBD2 (5 bases). The length of the CDR3 is 11 residues. The germline CDR1 and CDR2 sequences are SSHAT and FNYEAQ (reference sequence). This CDR3 is CAIGSGETQYF. The DNA of the CDR3 is TGTGCTATAGGCAGCGGAGAGACCCAGTACTTC.

The sample holds many counts of this clonotype. The rearrangement joins TRBV27 to TRBJ2-3; TRBD2 matches 9 bases. There are 18 residues in the CDR3. Germline loops: CDR1 MNHEY, CDR2 SMNVEV (reference sequence). V gave up 2 bases and J gave up 2 bases; unmatched junction bases: 11. The CDR3 region is CASSLGAGGPLFTDTQYF. CDR3 DNA sequence: TGTGCCAGCAGTTTAGGAGCGGGGGGCCCACTCTTCACAGATACGCAGTATTTT.

This clonotype was counted only a few times. V and J are TRBV7-9 and TRBJ2-1, with 7 bases matching TRBD1. The CDR3 is 17 amino acids. J was trimmed by 0 bases and V by 5 bases; bases with no gene match: 10. Germline values: CDR1 SEHNR, CDR2 FQNEAQ (reference sequence). CDR3 DNA sequence: TGTGCCAGCAGCGGACGGGACAGAACCAACTCCTACAATGAGCAGTTCTTC. Protein product: CASSGRDRTNSYNEQFF.

This clonotype showed up just a few times. The genes are TRBV20-1 and TRBJ2-7; tentative D call: TRBD2 (6 bases). V was trimmed by 3 bases and J by 6 bases, leaving 12 bases between them. The CDR3 is made up of 12 amino acids. CDR1 is DFQATT, CDR2 SNEGSKA, per germline (reference sequence). CDR3 coding DNA: TGCAGTGCTAGCAACCGGGGGACCGAGCAGTACTTC. Protein product: CSASNRGTEQYF.

This chain links TRBV5-1 with TRBJ2-7, with a possible D match to TRBD1 (6 bases). CDR3 length: 13 amino acids. With 2 bases removed from V and 6 bases from J, the gap between germline ends came to 12 bases. CDR1 is SGHRS, CDR2 YFSETQ, per germline. DNA of the CDR3: TGCGCCAGCAGCTTTTCAGGGGCATCCGAGCAGTACTTC. As protein: CASSFSGASEQYF.

This clonotype was counted at least ten times. The V call is TRBV4-3, the J call TRBJ2-1; maybe TRBD1 (5 bases). The CDR3 loop spans 13 amino acids. V was trimmed by 0 bases and J by 12 bases, leaving 12 bases between them. The germline V gene encodes CDR1 LGHNA and CDR2 YSLEER. CDR3 amino acids: CASSQDPDSMQFF. The CDR3 bases are TGCGCCAGCAGCCAAGATCCTGACAGTATGCAGTTCTTC.

This clonotype was seen a few times. The rearrangement links TRBV10-3 to TRBJ2-7; 10 nucleotides agree with TRBD2. CDR3 size: 13 residues. CDR1 and CDR2 (germline): ENHRY, SYGVKD. The V gene end was trimmed by 7 bases and the J gene end by 5 bases; junction bases not matched to a gene: 5. CDR3 region: CAINQREGDEQYF. CDR3 bases: TGTGCCATCAATCAGCGGGAGGGTGACGAGCAGTACTTC.

This sequence joins TRBV6-2 or TRBV6-3 and TRBJ1-5; TRBD1 agrees at 7 bases. This CDR3 is built from 14 residues. Germline V CDR1 and CDR2: MNHEY, SVGEGT. V shed 8 bases, J shed 3 bases, and the junction held 7 bases outside the gene matches. CDR3 sequence: CASLGQTLNQPQHF. The CDR3 coding sequence is TGTGCCAGCCTGGGACAGACTCTCAATCAGCCCCAGCATTTT.

This clonotype was counted a few times. The chain employs TRBV4-3 and TRBJ2-4; 11 bases fit TRBD2. Trimming removed 2 bases from V and 5 bases from J; junction bases left unmatched: 17. The germline CDR1 and CDR2 sequences are LGHNA and YSLEER. The CDR3 is 20 amino acids. CDR3 nucleotide sequence: TGCGCCAGCAGCCAATCCCCGGGACTAGCGGCCCAAAATCCCGAAAACATTCAGTACTTC. This gives the protein CASSQSPGLAAQNPENIQYF.

The chain has TRBV6-1 and TRBJ2-3, with 11 bases that match TRBD2. The germline CDR1 and CDR2 sequences are MNHNS and SASEGT. CDR3 size: 13 residues. J gave up 5 bases and V 9 bases, and 4 bases lay outside the gene matches. The CDR3 coding sequence is TGTGCCAGTATAGCGGGGGGGCGAGATACGCAGTATTTT. It codes for CASIAGGRDTQYF.

This clonotype was observed a few times. This chain links TRBV6-8 with TRBJ1-5, with D uncertain. V lost 2 bases and J 9 bases, leaving 8 bases between the germline ends. This CDR3 is 12 amino acids long. Germline values: CDR1 MNHGY, CDR2 SAAAGT. CDR3 in amino acids: CASSYALPPQHF. CDR3 DNA sequence: TGTGCCAGCAGTTACGCTTTGCCGCCCCAGCATTTT.

The chain uses TRBV2 and TRBJ2-3; unclear D gene. Deletions cut 10 bases from V and 2 bases from J, with 7 bases between. Germline V gene data show CDR1 as SNHLY and CDR2 as FYNNEI. The CDR3 runs 11 residues. The CDR3 DNA is TGTGCCAACTCTAACACAGATACGCAGTATTTT. As protein: CANSNTDTQYF.

V is TRBV6-1 and J is TRBJ2-6, with 9 bases aligning to TRBD1. V lost 6 bases, J lost 0 bases, and 6 bases stayed unmatched. The length of the CDR3 is 17 residues. CDR1 MNHNS and CDR2 SASEGT come from the germline V gene. CDR3 protein: CASRRGQGHSGANVLTF. CDR3 DNA sequence: TGTGCCAGCAGAAGGGGACAGGGCCACTCTGGGGCCAACGTCCTGACTTTC.

V gene TRBV12-3 or TRBV12-4 combines with J gene TRBJ2-1; 13 bases line up with TRBD2. V gave up 6 bases and J gave up 4 bases; unmatched junction bases: 12. This CDR3 is 18 amino acids long. The CDR3 sequence is CASRQTSGGATWYNEQFF. The CDR3 coding sequence is TGTGCCAGCAGGCAAACTAGCGGGGGGGCAACATGGTACAATGAGCAGTTCTTC.

This clonotype appeared many times. The V gene is TRBV5-1, the J gene TRBJ2-1; a weak D match, TRBD2 (6 bases). The CDR3 covers 14 residues. V lost 3 bases, J lost 4 bases, and 11 bases lay in between. Germline V lookup: CDR1 SGHRS, CDR2 YFSETQ. DNA of the CDR3: TGCGCCAGCAGCTACGCGGGGACTTACAATGAGCAGTTCTTC. Residues: CASSYAGTYNEQFF.

There are many counts of this clonotype. The CDR3 here is CASSRGQQETQYF. The CDR3 DNA follows: TGCGCCAGCAGCCGGGGACAGCAAGAGACCCAGTACTTC. The genes are TRBV10-2 and TRBJ2-5, with TRBD1 matching over 7 bases. From germline, CDR1 is WSHSY and CDR2 SAAADI. This CDR3 comprises 13 residues. With V trimmed by 6 bases and J by 2 bases, 3 bases remained unmatched.